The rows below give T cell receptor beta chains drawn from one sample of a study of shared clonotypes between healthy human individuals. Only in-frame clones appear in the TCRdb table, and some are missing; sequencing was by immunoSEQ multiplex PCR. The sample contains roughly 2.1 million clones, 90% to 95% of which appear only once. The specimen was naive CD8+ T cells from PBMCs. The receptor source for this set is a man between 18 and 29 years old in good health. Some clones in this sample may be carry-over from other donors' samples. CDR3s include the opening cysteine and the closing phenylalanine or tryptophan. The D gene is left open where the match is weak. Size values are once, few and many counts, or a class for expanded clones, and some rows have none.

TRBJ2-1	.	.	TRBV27	TGTGCCAGCAGTTTCCGCGAAGTAAATGAGCAGTTCTTC	CASSFREVNEQFF
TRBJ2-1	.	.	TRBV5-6	TGTGCCAGCAGCCCCCGAGGAGCGGGCGGGTACAATGAGCAGTTCTTC	CASSPRGAGGYNEQFF
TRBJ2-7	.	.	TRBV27	TGTGCCAGCAGTTTAAGAACCGGGACTCTATACGAGCAGTACTTC	CASSLRTGTLYEQYF
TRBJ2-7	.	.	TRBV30	TGTGCCTGGAACCAAGCACTGTACGAGCAGTACTTC	CAWNQALYEQYF
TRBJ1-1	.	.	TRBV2	TGTGCCAGCAGTGACGGGGTCTCGTGGGGAAACACTGAAGCTTTCTTT	CASSDGVSWGNTEAFF
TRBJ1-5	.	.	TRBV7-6	TGTGCCAGCAGCCCTAGCGGTGGGGGACAGCCCCAGCATTTT	CASSPSGGGQPQHF
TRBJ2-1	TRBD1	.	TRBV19	TGTGCCAGTATTGGGGACAGACCGTACAATGAGCAGTTCTTC	CASIGDRPYNEQFF
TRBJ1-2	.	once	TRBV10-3	TGTGCCATCAGTGAGTCAGGCGGCAGGGCGTATGGCTACACCTTC	CAISESGGRAYGYTF
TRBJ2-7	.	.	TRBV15	TGTGCCACCAGCAGAGTCTTTAGGCGGCGGTCTGACCTCAACGAGCAGTACTTC	CATSRVFRRRSDLNEQYF
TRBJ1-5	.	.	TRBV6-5	TGTGCCAGCAGTTACTCGGCGGCCCTTGTCCAGCATTTT	CASSYSAALVQHF
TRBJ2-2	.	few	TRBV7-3	TGTGCCAGCAGCCCTTGGGCGGGGCCAACTCCGAACACCGGGGAGCTGTTTTTT	CASSPWAGPTPNTGELFF
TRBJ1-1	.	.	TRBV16	TGTGCCAGCAGCCAGGAGGGAAGGAGGTACACTGAAGCTTTCTTT	CASSQEGRRYTEAFF
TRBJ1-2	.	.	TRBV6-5	TGTGCCAGCAGTGCCGGGGGAGGCTACACCTTC	CASSAGGGYTF
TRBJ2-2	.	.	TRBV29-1	TGCAGCGCCCACCCGTCAGGGGGGGTTCCGAACACCGGGGAGCTGTTTTTT	CSAHPSGGVPNTGELFF
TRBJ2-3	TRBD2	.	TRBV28	TGTGCCAGCAACCTACTAGCGGAGACGGATACGCAGTATTTT	CASNLLAETDTQYF
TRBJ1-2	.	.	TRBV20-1	TGCAGTGCTACCAGTGGCTACACCTTC	CSATSGYTF
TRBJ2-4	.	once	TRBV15	TGTGCCACCAGCAGAGGATCCGCAGTACCCAAAAACATTCAGTACTTC	CATSRGSAVPKNIQYF
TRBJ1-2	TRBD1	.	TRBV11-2	TGTGCCAGCAGCCCCTCCAGGGACAGGGGACACAACCGCTATGGCTACACCTTC	CASSPSRDRGHNRYGYTF
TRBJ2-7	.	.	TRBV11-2	TGTGCCAGCAGCAGTCAAGCCCGGGGCCTCGAGCAGTACTTC	CASSSQARGLEQYF
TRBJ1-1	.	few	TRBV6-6	TGTGCCAGCAGTCACATACAGGGCTTGGAAGCTTTCTTT	CASSHIQGLEAFF
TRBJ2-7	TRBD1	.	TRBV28	TGTGCCAGCAGTAGGACAGGGGAGTACGAGCAGTACTTC	CASSRTGEYEQYF
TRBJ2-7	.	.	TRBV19	TGTGCCAGTAGTATGAGGGTGCAGACCGAGCAGTACTTC	CASSMRVQTEQYF
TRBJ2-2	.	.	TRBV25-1	TGTGCCAGCAGTAACTCCTTGGGTAGTTCCCCATTCGGGGAGCTGTTTTTT	CASSNSLGSSPFGELFF
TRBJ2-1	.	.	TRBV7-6	TGTGCCAGCAGCTTAAGTCAGGGCAATGAGCAGTTCTTC	CASSLSQGNEQFF
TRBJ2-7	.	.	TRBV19	TGTGCCAGTAGTATAGGAGGGGGGCTAGCGTCCTACGAGCAGTACTTC	CASSIGGGLASYEQYF
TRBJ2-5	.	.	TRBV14	TGTGCCAGCAGCGAGTGGGACAGTCGGGGGGAGACCCAGTACTTC	CASSEWDSRGETQYF
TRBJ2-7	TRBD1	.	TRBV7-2	TGTGCCAGCAGCTTGTCCCGGGACAGTTACGAGCAGTACTTC	CASSLSRDSYEQYF
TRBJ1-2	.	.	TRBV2	TGTGCCAGCCGGGACACTCTTAACTATGGCTACACCTTC	CASRDTLNYGYTF
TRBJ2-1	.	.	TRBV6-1	TGTGCCAGCAGTGAAGCGGAGGGGTTGATGGAGCAGTTCTTC	CASSEAEGLMEQFF
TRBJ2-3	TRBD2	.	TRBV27	TGTGCCAGCAGTTTGACGGGAGGCGTAACTTCTAGCACAGATACGCAGTATTTT	CASSLTGGVTSSTDTQYF
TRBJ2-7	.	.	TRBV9	TGTGCCAGCAGCCCCGCGGGTTACTACGAGCAGTACTTC	CASSPAGYYEQYF
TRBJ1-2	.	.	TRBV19	TGTGCCAGTAGTATTGCAGATGGCTACACCTTC	CASSIADGYTF
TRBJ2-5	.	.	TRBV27	TGTGCCAGCAGTTTATATCCGAGGAGTCAAGAGACCCAGTACTTC	CASSLYPRSQETQYF
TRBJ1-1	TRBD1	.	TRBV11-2	TGTGCCAGCAGCTTATACCCGGACAGGGGGCTTACATACACTGAAGCTTTCTTT	CASSLYPDRGLTYTEAFF
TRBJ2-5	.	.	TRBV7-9	TGTGCCAGCAGCCACCAAATCTGGGCGGGTGCAGAGACCCAGTACTTC	CASSHQIWAGAETQYF
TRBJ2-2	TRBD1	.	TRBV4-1	TGCGCCAGCAGCCTCGTGGCAGGGGGTAGGGGTGCCGGGGAGCTGTTTTTT	CASSLVAGGRGAGELFF
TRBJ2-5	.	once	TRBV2	TGTGCCAGCAGGGACGGACTCCCTAAAGAGACCCAGTACTTC	CASRDGLPKETQYF
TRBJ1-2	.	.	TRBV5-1	TGCGCCAGCAGGGGAGGGACGGACTATGGCTACACCTTC	CASRGGTDYGYTF
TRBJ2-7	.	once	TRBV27	TGTGCCAGCAGCACCGGGAGTCAGAAACACTACTCCTACGAGCAGTACTTC	CASSTGSQKHYSYEQYF
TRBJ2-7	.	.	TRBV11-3	TGTGCCAGCAGCCCGGGACGGTTCGGCGAGCAGTACTTC	CASSPGRFGEQYF
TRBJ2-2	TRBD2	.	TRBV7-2	TGTGCCAGCAGCTCGTGGACTAGCGGGAGCCACACCGGGGAGCTGTTTTTT	CASSSWTSGSHTGELFF
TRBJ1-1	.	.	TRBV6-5	TGTGCCAGCAGTTACGGACACCCAAACACTGAAGCTTTCTTT	CASSYGHPNTEAFF
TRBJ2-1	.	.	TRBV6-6	TGTGCCAGCAGTTACGGCGCCACCTACAATGAGCAGTTCTTC	CASSYGATYNEQFF
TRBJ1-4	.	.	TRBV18	TGTGCCAGCTCAGACGGCCAGGGGAGGGATGAAAAACTGTTTTTT	CASSDGQGRDEKLFF